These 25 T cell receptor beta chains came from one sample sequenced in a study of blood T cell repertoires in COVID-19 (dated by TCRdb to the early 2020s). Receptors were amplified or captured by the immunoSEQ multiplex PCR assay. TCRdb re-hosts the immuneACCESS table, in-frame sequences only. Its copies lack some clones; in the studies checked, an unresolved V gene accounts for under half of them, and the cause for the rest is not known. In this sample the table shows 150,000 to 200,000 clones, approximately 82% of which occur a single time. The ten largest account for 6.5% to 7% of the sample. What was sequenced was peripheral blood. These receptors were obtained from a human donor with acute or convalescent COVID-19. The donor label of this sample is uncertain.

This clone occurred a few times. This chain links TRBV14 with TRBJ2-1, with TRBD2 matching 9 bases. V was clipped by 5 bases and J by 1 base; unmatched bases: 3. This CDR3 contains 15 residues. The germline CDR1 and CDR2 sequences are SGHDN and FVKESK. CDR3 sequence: CASSRSGRSYNEQFF. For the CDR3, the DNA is TGTGCCAGCAGCAGAAGCGGGAGGTCCTACAATGAGCAGTTCTTC.

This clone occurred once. In DNA, the CDR3 is TGTGCCAGCAGCTTGGGGGGGGGCTACAATGAGCAGTTCTTC. Encoded protein: CASSLGGGYNEQFF. The genes are TRBV7-7 and TRBJ2-1, with TRBD2 matching over 7 bases. V gave up 3 bases and J gave up 3 bases; unmatched junction bases: 2. The CDR3 has 14 amino acids. Germline CDR1 is SSHAT and CDR2 is FNYEAQ (reference sequence).

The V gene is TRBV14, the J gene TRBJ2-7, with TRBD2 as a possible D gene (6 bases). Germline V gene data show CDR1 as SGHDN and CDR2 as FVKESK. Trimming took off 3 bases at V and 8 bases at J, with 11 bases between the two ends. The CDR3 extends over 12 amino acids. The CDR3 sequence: CASSQDYSKQYF. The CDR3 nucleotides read TGTGCCAGCAGCCAGGACTACTCGAAGCAGTACTTC.

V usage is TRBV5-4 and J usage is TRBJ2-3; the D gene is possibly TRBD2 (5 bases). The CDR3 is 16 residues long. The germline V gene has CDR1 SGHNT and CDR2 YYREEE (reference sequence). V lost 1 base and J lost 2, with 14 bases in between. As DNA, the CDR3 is TGTGCCAGCAGCTTGTGGACTTCGGGGATCACAGATACGCAGTATTTT. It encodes CASSLWTSGITDTQYF.

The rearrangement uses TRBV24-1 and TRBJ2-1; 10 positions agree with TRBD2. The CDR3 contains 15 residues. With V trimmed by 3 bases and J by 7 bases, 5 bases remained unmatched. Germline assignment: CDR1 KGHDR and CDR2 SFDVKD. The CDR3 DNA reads TGTGCCACCAGTGATCCCGGGACTAGCGAAAATGAGCAGTTCTTC. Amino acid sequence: CATSDPGTSENEQFF.

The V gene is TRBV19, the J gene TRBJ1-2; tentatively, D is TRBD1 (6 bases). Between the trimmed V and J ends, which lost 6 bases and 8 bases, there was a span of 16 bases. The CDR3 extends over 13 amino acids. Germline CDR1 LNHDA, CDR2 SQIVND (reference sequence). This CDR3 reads CASRSQGTVGYTF. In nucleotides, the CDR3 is TGTGCCAGTAGATCACAGGGTACGGTCGGCTACACCTTC.

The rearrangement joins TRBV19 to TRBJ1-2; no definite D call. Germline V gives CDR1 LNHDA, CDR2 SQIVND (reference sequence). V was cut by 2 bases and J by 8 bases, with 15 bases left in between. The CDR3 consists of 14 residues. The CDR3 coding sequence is TGTGCCAGTAGTATATCGATGGGAGGGTTCGGCTACACCTTC. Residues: CASSISMGGFGYTF.

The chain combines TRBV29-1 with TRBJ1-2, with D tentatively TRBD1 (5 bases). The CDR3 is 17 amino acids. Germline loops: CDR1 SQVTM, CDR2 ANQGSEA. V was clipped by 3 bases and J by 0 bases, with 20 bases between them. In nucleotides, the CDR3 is TGCAGCGTTGAGGGAGGGGTCGGGGTTGCAGCTAACTATGGCTACACCTTC. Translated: CSVEGGVGVAANYGYTF.

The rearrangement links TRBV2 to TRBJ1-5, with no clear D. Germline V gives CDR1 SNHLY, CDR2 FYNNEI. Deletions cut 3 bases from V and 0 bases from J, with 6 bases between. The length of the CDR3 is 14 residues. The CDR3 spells CASSDSYSNQPQHF. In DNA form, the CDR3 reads TGTGCCAGCAGTGACAGTTATAGCAATCAGCCCCAGCATTTT.

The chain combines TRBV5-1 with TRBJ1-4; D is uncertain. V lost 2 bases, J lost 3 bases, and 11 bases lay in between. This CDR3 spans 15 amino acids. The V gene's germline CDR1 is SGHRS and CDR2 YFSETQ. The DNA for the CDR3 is TGCGCCAGCAGCTTAAAGGGAGGAGCTAATGAAAAACTGTTTTTT. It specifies CASSLKGGANEKLFF.

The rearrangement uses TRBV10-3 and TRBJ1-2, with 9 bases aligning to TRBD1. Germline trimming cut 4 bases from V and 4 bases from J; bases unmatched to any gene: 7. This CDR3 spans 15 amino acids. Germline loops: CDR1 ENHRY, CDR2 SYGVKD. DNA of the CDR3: TGTGCCATCAGTGGGGGACAGGGCCTCCTCTATGGCTACACCTTC. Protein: CAISGGQGLLYGYTF.

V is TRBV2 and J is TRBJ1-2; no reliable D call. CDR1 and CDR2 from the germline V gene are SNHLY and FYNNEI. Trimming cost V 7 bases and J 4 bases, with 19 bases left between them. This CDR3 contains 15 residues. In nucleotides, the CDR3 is TGTGCCAGCAAAAGCGCGGTGACCGGAGGCTATGGCTACACCTTC. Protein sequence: CASKSAVTGGYGYTF.

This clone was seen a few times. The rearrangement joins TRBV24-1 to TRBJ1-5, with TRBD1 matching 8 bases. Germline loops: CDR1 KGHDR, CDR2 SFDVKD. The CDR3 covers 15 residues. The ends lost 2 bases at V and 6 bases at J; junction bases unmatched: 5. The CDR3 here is CATSDSGQGLQPQHF. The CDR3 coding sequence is TGTGCCACCAGTGATTCCGGACAGGGTCTTCAGCCCCAGCATTTT.

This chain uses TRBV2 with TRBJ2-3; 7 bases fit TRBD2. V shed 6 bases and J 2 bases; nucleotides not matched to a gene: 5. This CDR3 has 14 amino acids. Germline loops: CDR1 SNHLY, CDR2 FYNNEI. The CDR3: CASRLAETTDTQYF. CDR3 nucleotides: TGTGCCAGCAGGCTAGCGGAGACCACAGATACGCAGTATTTT.

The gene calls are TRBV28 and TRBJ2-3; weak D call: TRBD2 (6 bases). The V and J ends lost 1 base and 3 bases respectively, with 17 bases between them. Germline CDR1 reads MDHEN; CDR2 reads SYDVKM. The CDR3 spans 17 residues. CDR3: CASSLSETGSPTDTQYF. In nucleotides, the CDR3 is TGTGCCAGCAGTTTATCCGAAACCGGGAGCCCTACAGATACGCAGTATTTT.

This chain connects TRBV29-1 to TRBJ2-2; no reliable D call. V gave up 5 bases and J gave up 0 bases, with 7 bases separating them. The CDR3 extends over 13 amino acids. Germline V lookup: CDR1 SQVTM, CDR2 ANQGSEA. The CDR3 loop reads CSVRHPNTGELFF. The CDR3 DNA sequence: TGCAGCGTTCGACACCCGAACACCGGGGAGCTGTTTTTT.

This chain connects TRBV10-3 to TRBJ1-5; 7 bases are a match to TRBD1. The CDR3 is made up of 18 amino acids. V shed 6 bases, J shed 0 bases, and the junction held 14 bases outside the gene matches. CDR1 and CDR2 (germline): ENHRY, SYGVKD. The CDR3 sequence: CAISTGAGAGDSNQPQHF. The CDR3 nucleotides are TGTGCCATCAGCACAGGGGCAGGGGCCGGGGATAGCAATCAGCCCCAGCATTTT.

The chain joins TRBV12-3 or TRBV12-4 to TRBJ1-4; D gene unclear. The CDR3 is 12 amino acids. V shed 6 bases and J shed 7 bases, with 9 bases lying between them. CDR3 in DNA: TGTGCCAGCAGCCAAAACAGTGAAAAACTGTTTTTT. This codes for CASSQNSEKLFF.

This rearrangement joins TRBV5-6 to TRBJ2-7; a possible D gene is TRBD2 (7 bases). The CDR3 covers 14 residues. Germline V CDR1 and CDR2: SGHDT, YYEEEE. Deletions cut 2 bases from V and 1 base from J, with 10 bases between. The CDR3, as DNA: TGTGCCAGCAGCTTAAAGGGGGGGTCCTACGAGCAGTACTTC. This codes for CASSLKGGSYEQYF.

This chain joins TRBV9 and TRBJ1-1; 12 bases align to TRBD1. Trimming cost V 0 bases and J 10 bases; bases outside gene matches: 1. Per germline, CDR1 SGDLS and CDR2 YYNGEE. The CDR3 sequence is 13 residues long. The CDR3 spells CASSVGGQGAAFF. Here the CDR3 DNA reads TGTGCCAGCAGCGTAGGGGGACAGGGGGCAGCTTTCTTT.

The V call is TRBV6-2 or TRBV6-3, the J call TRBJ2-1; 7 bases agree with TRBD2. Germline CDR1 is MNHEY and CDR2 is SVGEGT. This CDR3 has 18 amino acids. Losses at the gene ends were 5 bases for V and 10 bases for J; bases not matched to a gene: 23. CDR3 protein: CASSDPGSGTSGWGEQFF. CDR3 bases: TGTGCCAGCAGTGATCCGGGGAGCGGGACTTCGGGATGGGGGGAGCAGTTCTTC.

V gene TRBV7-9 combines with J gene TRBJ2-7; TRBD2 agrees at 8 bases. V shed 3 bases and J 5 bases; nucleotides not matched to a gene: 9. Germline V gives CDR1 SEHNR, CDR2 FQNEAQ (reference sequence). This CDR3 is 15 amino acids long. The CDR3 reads CASSFVAGGSDEQYF. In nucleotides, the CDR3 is TGTGCCAGCAGCTTCGTGGCGGGAGGTAGCGACGAGCAGTACTTC.

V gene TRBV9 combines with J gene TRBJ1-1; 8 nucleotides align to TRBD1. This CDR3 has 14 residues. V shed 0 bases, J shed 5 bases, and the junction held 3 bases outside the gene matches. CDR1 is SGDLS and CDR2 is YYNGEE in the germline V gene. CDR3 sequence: CASSVGQGPTEAFF. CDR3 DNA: TGTGCCAGCAGCGTAGGACAGGGGCCGACTGAAGCTTTCTTT.

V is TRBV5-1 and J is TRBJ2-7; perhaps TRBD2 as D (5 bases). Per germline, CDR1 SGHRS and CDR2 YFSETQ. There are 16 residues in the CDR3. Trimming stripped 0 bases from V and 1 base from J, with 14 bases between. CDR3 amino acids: CASSLASGRTSYEQYF. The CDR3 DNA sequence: TGCGCCAGCAGCTTGGCCAGTGGCAGGACTTCCTACGAGCAGTACTTC. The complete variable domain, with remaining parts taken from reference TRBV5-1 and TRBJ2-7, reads KAGVTQTPRYLIKTRGQQVTLSCSPISGHRSVSWYQQTPGQGLQFLFEYFSETQRNKGNFPGRFSGRQFSNSRSEMNVSTLELGDSALYLCASSLASGRTSYEQYFGPGTRLTVT.

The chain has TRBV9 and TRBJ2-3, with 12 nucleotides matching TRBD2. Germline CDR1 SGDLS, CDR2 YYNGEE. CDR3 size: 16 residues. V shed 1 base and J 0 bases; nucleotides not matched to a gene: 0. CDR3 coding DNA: TGTGCCAGCAGCGTAACTAGCGGGAGGAGCACAGATACGCAGTATTTT. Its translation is CASSVTSGRSTDTQYF.